This T cell receptor (beta chain) was profiled in a study of blood T cells in healthy people across ages. Overall study findings and caveats: Researchers deemed the diversity estimates from one million T cells underestimates.

It was with a sample-barcoded 5' primer and a J-beta primer mix that a second PCR of roughly 6 to 11 cycles was run. Via MiXCR, TCRdb re-called the 5' RACE reads, giving one row per CDR3 protein. This sample has around 1.1 million distinct CDR3 sequences, with 35% to 40% found just once. Ranging in age from about 6 to 90, the donors were healthy Caucasian individuals from Russia. Concerning this clonotype itself: Its antigen is unidentified.

V shed 4 bases and J 5 bases; nucleotides not matched to a gene: 5. Germline V lookup: CDR1 SGDLS, CDR2 YYNGEE. The CDR3 covers 15 residues. This chain joins TRBV9 and TRBJ2-2; 10 bases map to TRBD2. Sequencing input: blood. This sequence was found in a man aged 18 to 30 in good health. CDR3 amino acids: CASSPAGGRTGELFF. The CDR3 nucleotides read TGTGCCAGCAGCCCAGCGGGAGGGAGGACCGGGGAGCTGTTTTTT.